The 8 T cell receptor beta chains presented below share a single source sample, sequenced in a study of T cells after yellow fever vaccination. MiXCR, applied by TCRdb to the 5' RACE reads, yields one record per CDR3 protein. This sample has 300,000 or so distinct CDR3 sequences, with approximately 13% found just once. The starting material was CD4+ T cells sorted from PBMCs, obtained 45 days after the yellow fever booster vaccination. Source of these receptors: a man aged 30 to 39 who received the YFV17D yellow fever vaccine.

This clonotype has just a few counts. The chain has TRBV7-2 and TRBJ2-5, with D tentatively TRBD1 or TRBD2 (5 bases each). In germline, CDR1 is SGHTA, CDR2 FQGNSA. The CDR3 runs to 13 residues. V lost 5 bases to trimming and J lost 4 bases, with 11 bases between them. CDR3 bases: TGTGCCAGCAGCGCCCGGGGCGGAGAGACCCAGTACTTC. Its protein product is CASSARGGETQYF.

This clonotype was picked up a small number of times. The chain couples TRBV5-6 to TRBJ2-5; D might be TRBD2 (6 bases). CDR3 length: 14 amino acids. Germline CDR1 SGHDT, CDR2 YYEEEE. The V and J ends lost 7 bases and 3 bases respectively, with 16 bases between them. The CDR3 DNA reads TGTGCCAGCCACCTTTATAGCGGAAAAGAGACCCAGTACTTC. It specifies CASHLYSGKETQYF.

In this sample, this clonotype turned up a few times. The chain combines TRBV3-1 with TRBJ2-7; TRBD2 matches 8 bases. V was clipped by 6 bases and J by 1 base; unmatched bases: 8. Per the germline V gene, CDR1 is LGHDT and CDR2 is YNNKEL (reference sequence). CDR3 length: 15 amino acids. CDR3 loop: CASSSTSGGSYEQYF. In DNA form, the CDR3 reads TGTGCCAGCAGTTCTACTAGCGGAGGTTCCTACGAGCAGTACTTC.

This clonotype was seen a few times. J is TRBJ2-3 and V is TRBV7-8, with D hard to call. From germline, CDR1 is SGHVS and CDR2 FQNEAQ. This CDR3 has 15 residues. V was pared by 5 bases and J by 3 bases, with 15 bases between. CDR3 residues: CASSRGPPRTDTQYF. Here the CDR3 DNA reads TGTGCCAGCAGCCGAGGTCCCCCGCGGACAGATACGCAGTATTTT. The complete variable domain, with remaining parts taken from reference TRBV7-8 and TRBJ2-3, reads GAGVSQSPRYKVAKRGQDVALRCDPISGHVSLFWYQQALGQGPEFLTYFQNEAQLDKSGLPSDRFFAERPEGSVSTLKIQRTQQEDSAVYLCASSRGPPRTDTQYFGPGTRLTVL.

This clonotype has only a few counts. The junction shows a germline mismatch at one end, possibly a read error. The J gene is TRBJ2-2, the V gene TRBV20-1; a weak D match, TRBD2 (5 bases). The CDR3 consists of 13 residues. Germline lookup yields CDR1 DFQATT and CDR2 SNEGSKA (reference sequence). The CDR3 DNA reads as TGCAGTGCGAGAGGGAGTTTGACCGGGGAGCTGTTTTTT. As protein: CSARGSLTGELFF.

This clonotype was observed many times. The chain has TRBV3-1 and TRBJ2-2; no definite D call. CDR1 is LGHDT and CDR2 is YNNKEL in the germline V gene (reference sequence). CDR3 length: 12 amino acids. V was shortened by 2 bases and J by 8 bases, with 6 bases between the two germline ends. CDR3 loop: CASSQRVGELFF. The CDR3 bases are TGTGCCAGCAGCCAACGTGTGGGGGAGCTGTTTTTT.

The chain is built from TRBV6-5 and TRBJ2-1; tentative D call: TRBD2 (6 bases). Germline V gene sequence: CDR1 MNHEY, CDR2 SVGAGI. V was trimmed by 0 bases and J by 1 base, leaving 13 bases between them. CDR3 length: 17 residues. This CDR3 reads CASSYSSGRGSYNEQFF. CDR3 nucleotides: TGTGCCAGCAGTTACTCGTCGGGGCGGGGTTCCTACAATGAGCAGTTCTTC.

This clonotype was counted only a few times. The chain employs TRBV5-1 and TRBJ2-2; 8 nucleotides agree with TRBD2. CDR1 is SGHRS and CDR2 is YFSETQ in the germline V gene. CDR3 length equals 15 residues. Trimming took 4 bases from V and 3 from J; bases not matched to a gene: 5. The CDR3 nucleotides read TGCGCCAGCAGCGCGGGAGGAATGGACACCGGGGAGCTGTTTTTT. Protein product: CASSAGGMDTGELFF.